The rows below give T cell receptor beta chains drawn from one sample of a study of T cells after yellow fever vaccination. In TCRdb, the 5' RACE reads were re-called with MiXCR into one record per CDR3 protein. Among tens of thousands of distinct CDR3 sequences listed, approximately 7.4% were seen once. The starting material was CD8+ T cells sorted from PBMCs, obtained 15 days after the yellow fever booster vaccination. The receptors derive from a man aged 25 to 40 who received the YFV17D yellow fever vaccine. CDR3s include the opening cysteine and the closing phenylalanine or tryptophan. A D gene is named only where the DNA matches it firmly. Not all rows give a size; the values are once, few, many and, for expanded clones, a class.

cdr3_nt: TGTGCCATCGGACGTACTAGCGGGAGAGGAGAGACCCAGTACTTC
cdr3_aa: CAIGRTSGRGETQYF
clone_size: many
d_call: TRBD2
j_call: TRBJ2-5
v_call: TRBV10-3

cdr3_nt: TGCAGTGCTAGAGATCTTCACTCTAGCGCCAATGAGCAGTTCTTC
cdr3_aa: CSARDLHSSANEQFF
clone_size: many
d_call: NA
j_call: TRBJ2-1
v_call: TRBV20-1

cdr3_nt: TGTGCCAGCAGTCAGGGGGGGTTGCAAGAGACCCAGTACTTC
cdr3_aa: CASSQGGLQETQYF
clone_size: many
d_call: NA
j_call: TRBJ2-5
v_call: TRBV25-1

cdr3_nt: TGTGCCAGCAGCCAAGATTTTGGCTACGTCTATGGCTACACCTTC
cdr3_aa: CASSQDFGYVYGYTF
clone_size: many
d_call: NA
j_call: TRBJ1-2
v_call: TRBV14

cdr3_nt: TGCAGCGTTGAGGGTTTAGAGGGGTCAACCTACGAGCAGTACTTC
cdr3_aa: CSVEGLEGSTYEQYF
clone_size: many
d_call: NA
j_call: TRBJ2-7
v_call: TRBV29-1

cdr3_nt: TGCGCCAGCAGCCAAGAGCTAGCGGTCTACGAGCAGTACTTC
cdr3_aa: CASSQELAVYEQYF
clone_size: many
d_call: TRBD2
j_call: TRBJ2-7
v_call: TRBV4-3

cdr3_nt: TGCAGCGTTCCAAACTTCGGAGAGACCCAGTACTTC
cdr3_aa: CSVPNFGETQYF
clone_size: many
d_call: NA
j_call: TRBJ2-5
v_call: TRBV29-1

cdr3_nt: TGTGCCAGTAGTCTAGCGATTGGGTCTGGGGCCAACGTCCTGACTTTC
cdr3_aa: CASSLAIGSGANVLTF
clone_size: NA
d_call: NA
j_call: TRBJ2-6
v_call: TRBV19

cdr3_nt: TGTGCCAGCAGTTTGAGCGGGAGATACAATGAGCAGTTCTTC
cdr3_aa: CASSLSGRYNEQFF
clone_size: many
d_call: TRBD2
j_call: TRBJ2-1
v_call: TRBV6-5

cdr3_nt: TGTGCCAGCAGCTTTGGGGGACTAGATATTGAGACCCATTACTTC
cdr3_aa: CASSFGGLDIETHYF
clone_size: NA
d_call: TRBD2
j_call: TRBJ2-5
v_call: TRBV7-2

cdr3_nt: TGTGCCAGCAGTTTCAGGGTCGGGGCAGATACGCAGTATTTT
cdr3_aa: CASSFRVGADTQYF
clone_size: medium-sized
d_call: NA
j_call: TRBJ2-3
v_call: TRBV12-3/TRBV12-4

cdr3_nt: TGTGCCAGCACCGGACGGCGGAATGAGCAGTTCTTC
cdr3_aa: CASTGRRNEQFF
clone_size: many
d_call: NA
j_call: TRBJ2-1
v_call: TRBV9

cdr3_nt: TGTGCCAGCAGCTTAGGTACGGGAGAGAGCTCCTACGAGCAGTACTTC
cdr3_aa: CASSLGTGESSYEQYF
clone_size: many
d_call: NA
j_call: TRBJ2-7
v_call: TRBV7-6

cdr3_nt: TGCGCCAGCAGCTTGGCTGACAGGGCTACTTTAGCTAACTATGGCTACACCTTC
cdr3_aa: CASSLADRATLANYGYTF
clone_size: many
d_call: TRBD1
j_call: TRBJ1-2
v_call: TRBV5-1

cdr3_nt: TGTGCCAGCCAACCAGGGACCCCCTACGAGCAGTACTTC
cdr3_aa: CASQPGTPYEQYF
clone_size: many
d_call: NA
j_call: TRBJ2-7
v_call: TRBV2

cdr3_nt: TGCAGTGTGGAGCCCCAGACGGGCAATGAGCAGTTCTTC
cdr3_aa: CSVEPQTGNEQFF
clone_size: many
d_call: NA
j_call: TRBJ2-1
v_call: TRBV20-1

cdr3_nt: TGTGCCAGCAGTCGACTAGCGGCTTTAGGTGAGCAGTTCTTC
cdr3_aa: CASSRLAALGEQFF
clone_size: many
d_call: TRBD2
j_call: TRBJ2-1
v_call: TRBV27

cdr3_nt: TGCAGTGCTATACTAGCGGGAGTTGAGCAGTTCTTC
cdr3_aa: CSAILAGVEQFF
clone_size: NA
d_call: TRBD2
j_call: TRBJ2-1
v_call: TRBV20-1

cdr3_nt: TGTGCCAGCAGCCCAGTCACAGATACGCAGTATTTT
cdr3_aa: CASSPVTDTQYF
clone_size: many
d_call: NA
j_call: TRBJ2-3
v_call: TRBV13